Included here is one T cell receptor beta chain sequence, with context. Its antigen remains unidentified. No quality values exist for individual bases; no much larger clone is one base distant. This entry belongs to a study of Ad26.COV2.S vaccination and SARS-CoV-2 variants (dated by TCRdb to the early 2020s). With respect to the entire study: Sequencing of the TCRbeta repertoire served to evaluate the specificity and breadth of SARS-CoV-2-reactive T cell receptors following Ad26.COV2.S vaccination. The TCR-sequenced set comprised approximately 30 samples: some 19 Ad26.COV2.S vaccine recipients, 5 placebo recipients and 8 SARS-CoV-2 convalescent individuals. Broad study findings and their caveats: Comparable non-spike TCR breadth was observed between vaccine and placebo recipients, consistent with only spike being contained in the vaccine. According to the authors, total T cell responses may have been underestimated by the TCR breadth and depth analyses. Compared with placebo recipients, Ad26.COV2.S recipients showed higher spike-specific TCR breadth (P = 0.0014). Substantial breadth of spike-specific CD8+ and CD4+ T cell responses was reported after vaccination.

V drops 4 bases and J drops 5 bases, leaving 10 bases in between. From the cysteine through the phenylalanine, the CDR3 covers 12 amino acids. Just CDR3 DNA is preserved here, 36 bases in frame from base 1. CDR1 and CDR2 were assigned from the germline V gene as SGHRS and YFSETQ. Sample time point, as interpreted from the label and publication: individuals recovered from natural SARS-CoV-2 infection. The immunoSEQ Assay was the method used to sequence TCRbeta CDR3 regions. After extraction, genomic DNA underwent amplification by bias-controlled multiplex PCR, followed by high-throughput sequencing. Regarding the original processing steps: Collapsing and filtering of sequences were performed to quantify the absolute abundance of each unique TCRbeta CDR3 region. Usable DNA was measured by amplifying reference genes present in all nucleated cells, and TCRbeta template counts were normalized to that usable DNA to estimate T cell fraction. Repertoire TCRs were annotated as SARS-CoV-2-specific when V gene, CDR3 amino acid sequence and J gene were exactly matched to a known reactive TCR set. The reference SARS-CoV-2 TCR set came from MIRA and was filtered for enrichment in COVID-19-positive ImmuneCODE repertoires, removing public or cross-reactive TCRs. Drawing on the MIRA antigens, annotated TCRs were analysed further at the level of specific ORF or position within ORF. Depth was the summed frequency of annotated unique rearrangements, while breadth was defined as annotated unique rearrangements over total unique productive rearrangements. Two-sided Wilcoxon rank-sum tests were applied when comparing TCR breadth between groups. Entries here come from immuneACCESS through TCRdb and include only in-frame sequences with V and J called. Some clones fail to appear in such tables; in the studies checked, an unresolved V gene covers under half of the shortfall, and the cause of the remainder is unknown. Clonal size and the V and J genes are those of that table, whereas D and trimming came from the DNA. This sample is represented by 300,000 to 450,000 clones; approximately 90% of them were singletons. The ten largest clones capture around 4.2% of the sample.

This specimen was peripheral blood, taken after recovery from COVID-19. The chain uses TRBV5-1 and TRBJ2-7, with the D gene uncertain. The clonotype originates from a human donor who had recovered from COVID-19. The CDR3 amino acid sequence is: CASSQTLNEQYF. The nucleotides read TGCGCCAGCAGCCAAACCTTGAACGAGCAGTACTTC. The reference TRBV5-1 and TRBJ2-7 proteins fill in what lies around the CDR3, so the full variable domain reads KAGVTQTPRYLIKTRGQQVTLSCSPISGHRSVSWYQQTPGQGLQFLFEYFSETQRNKGNFPGRFSGRQFSNSRSEMNVSTLELGDSALYLCASSQTLNEQYFGPGTRLTVT.